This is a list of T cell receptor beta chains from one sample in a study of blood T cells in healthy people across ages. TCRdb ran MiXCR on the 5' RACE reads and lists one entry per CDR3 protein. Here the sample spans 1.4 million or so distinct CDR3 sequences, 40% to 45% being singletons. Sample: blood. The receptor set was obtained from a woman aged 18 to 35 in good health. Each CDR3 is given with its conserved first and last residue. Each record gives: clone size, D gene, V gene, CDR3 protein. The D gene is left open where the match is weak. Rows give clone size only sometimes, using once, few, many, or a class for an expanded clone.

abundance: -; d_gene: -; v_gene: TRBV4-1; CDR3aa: CASSQDSGGGYGYTF
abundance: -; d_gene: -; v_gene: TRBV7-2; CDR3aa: CASSLPLMNTEAFF
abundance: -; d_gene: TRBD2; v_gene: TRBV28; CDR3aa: CASSLSGGRLGDEQFF
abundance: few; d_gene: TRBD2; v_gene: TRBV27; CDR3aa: CASTPFLAGDEQFF
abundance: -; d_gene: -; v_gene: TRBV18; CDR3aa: CASSPAYVTDTQYF
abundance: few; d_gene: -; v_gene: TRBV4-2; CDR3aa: CASSQDREGRNSPLHF
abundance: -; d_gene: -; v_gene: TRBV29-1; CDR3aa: CSVEDPGGGVDTQYF
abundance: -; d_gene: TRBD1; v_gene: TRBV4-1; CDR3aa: CASSQVGTGGEKLFF
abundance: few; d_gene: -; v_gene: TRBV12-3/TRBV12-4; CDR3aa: CASRSRQASNQPQHF
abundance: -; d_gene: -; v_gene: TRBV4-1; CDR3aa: CASSQDADYEQYF
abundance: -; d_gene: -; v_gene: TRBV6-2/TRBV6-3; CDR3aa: CASSYEGAYQETQYF
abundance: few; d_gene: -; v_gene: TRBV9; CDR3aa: CARGGTYEQYF
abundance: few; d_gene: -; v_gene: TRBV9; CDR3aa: CASSAGTEETQYF
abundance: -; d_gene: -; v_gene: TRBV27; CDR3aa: CASMGQTYEQYF
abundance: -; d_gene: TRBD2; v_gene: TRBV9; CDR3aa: CASSGLAGSAETQYF
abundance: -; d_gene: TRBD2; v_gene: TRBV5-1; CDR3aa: CASSLVGGGGEDTQYF
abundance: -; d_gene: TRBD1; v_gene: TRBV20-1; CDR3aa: CSTSEDRVNTEAFF
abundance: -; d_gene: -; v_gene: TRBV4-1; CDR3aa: CASSPDPDSVEAYF
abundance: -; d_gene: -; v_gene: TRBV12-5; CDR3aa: CASGLVFVQYF